This T cell receptor (beta chain) was identified during a study of blood T cell repertoires in COVID-19. Overall study: Both acute and convalescent COVID-19 samples were obtained from the United States, Italy and Spain.

TCRdb's table, derived via immunoSEQ multiplex PCR, lists solely in-frame clones and lacks some. The sample carries over 120,000 clones, 60% to 85% recorded once. Germline V gives CDR1 MNHNS, CDR2 SASEGT. The length of the CDR3 is 12 residues. V was clipped by 2 bases and J by 8 bases, with 9 bases between them. This chain connects TRBV6-1 to TRBJ1-2; D remains unclear. The clonotype comes from a woman in her sixties with acute or convalescent COVID-19. Source material: peripheral blood. CDR3 coding DNA: TGTGCCAGCAGTGAAACTATACGGGGCTACACCTTC. This codes for CASSETIRGYTF.